This T cell receptor (beta chain) was sequenced during a study of CD8 T cells in ankylosing spondylitis (dated by TCRdb to between 2016 and 2019). In terms of the full investigation: The study set out to find disease-linked TCR variants by profiling T cell receptor beta repertoires in ankylosing spondylitis patients and healthy donors. The full study cohort comprised 25 ankylosing spondylitis patients and roughly 100 healthy donors. Peripheral blood samples were taken, and synovial fluid was additionally collected from ankylosing spondylitis patients.

The CDR3 measures 16 amino acids from cysteine to phenylalanine. The sequence is cut down to CDR3 DNA, 48 bases in frame from base 1. V lost 9 bases and J lost 6 bases; the stretch between them is 23 bases long. The data were produced on an Illumina HiSeq 2500. Quantitative 5'-RACE with molecular barcodes was used to prepare TCR beta libraries. Per the source publication's procedure: A new computational method, built on a probabilistic model of VDJ rearrangement, was used to identify disease-linked TCR variants. TCRdb reanalyzed the raw reads on its own, using fastp at Q25 for trimming and MiXCR for clone calling, and kept in-frame beta chains. Rows are unified per CDR3 protein, each entry keeping the most common DNA and genes. TCRdb, not the authors, supplied the V and J calls. For this sample the table gives 250,000 or so distinct CDR3 sequences, of which 24% were detected only once. The ten largest clones capture roughly 0.67% of the sample.

What the research found in general, with its limitations: The disease-linked clones were reported as significantly enriched in matched synovial fluid samples from ankylosing spondylitis patients. Some of the motif variants had been reported before in the synovial fluid and blood of reactive arthritis patients, a finding that suggests common disease-initiation mechanisms. A CD8+ phenotype was shown by the disease-linked clones, which were found at relatively low frequencies in peripheral blood. A TCR beta motif made up of several highly homologous amino acid variants appeared to be characteristic of blood from ankylosing spondylitis patients.

This clonotype was seen a few times. The antigen it binds to is not known. Base qualities are not at hand, and no much larger clone is one base apart. The sequence is built from TRBV12-3 or TRBV12-4 and TRBJ2-2; the D gene is possibly TRBD1, with 5 bases matching. The receptor comes from a male donor with ankylosing spondylitis or in good health (not recorded which). Sequencing was done on a sample of blood, either unsorted or a sorted T cell fraction (not recorded which). The CDR3 reads CASSSWGTIRPGELFF. The sequenced DNA is TGTGCCAGTTCCTCATGGGGCACCATCAGGCCCGGGGAGCTGTTTTTT.